These 20 T cell receptor beta chains share one sample of origin, sequenced in a study of T cell responses to AZD1222 COVID-19 vaccine. The data were produced by immunoSEQ multiplex PCR, yet TCRdb's version contains in-frame clones alone and is incomplete. The data contain approximately 100,000 clones, about 90% of them seen just once; the ten biggest clones take up roughly 10%. The material was peripheral blood, obtained 28 days after the second AZD1222 dose. The receptors were sampled from an adult who received the AZD1222 COVID-19 vaccine.

This chain connects TRBV9 to TRBJ2-2; D gene uncertain. Trimming took off 4 bases at V and 0 bases at J, with 13 bases between the two ends. This CDR3 is built from 16 residues. From germline, CDR1 is SGDLS and CDR2 YYNGEE. CDR3 amino acids: CASSLSSFANTGELFF. The CDR3 nucleotides read TGTGCCAGCAGCCTATCGAGTTTCGCGAACACCGGGGAGCTGTTTTTT.

This sequence joins TRBV5-1 and TRBJ1-1, with 7 bases that match TRBD1. V lost 4 bases, J lost 0 bases, and 9 bases stayed unmatched. The CDR3 length is 16 residues. Germline V gene data show CDR1 as SGHRS and CDR2 as YFSETQ. The CDR3, as DNA: TGCGCCAGCAGCCCGCGGACAGGTGGAATGAACACTGAAGCTTTCTTT. Its protein product is CASSPRTGGMNTEAFF. Combining the CDR3 with reference TRBV5-1 and TRBJ1-1 gives the whole variable domain KAGVTQTPRYLIKTRGQQVTLSCSPISGHRSVSWYQQTPGQGLQFLFEYFSETQRNKGNFPGRFSGRQFSNSRSEMNVSTLELGDSALYLCASSPRTGGMNTEAFFGQGTRLTVV.

Details on this clone: Germline and junction disagree at one end, which may indicate a read error. V and J are TRBV3-1 (or the pseudogene TRBV3-2) and TRBJ1-6; 7 positions agree with TRBD1. Germline assignment: CDR1 LGHDT and CDR2 YNNKEL (reference sequence). The CDR3 extends over 15 amino acids. The CDR3 protein is CASRQDRAVNSPLHF. The CDR3 DNA is TGTGCCAGCAGACAAGACAGGGCTGTTAATTCACCCCTCCACTTT.

V gene TRBV28 combines with J gene TRBJ1-3; 9 bases match TRBD1. Germline loops: CDR1 MDHEN, CDR2 SYDVKM. V lost 6 bases, J lost 1 base, and 4 bases stayed unmatched. CDR3 length: 15 residues. CDR3 sequence: CASRGTGRSGNTIYF. CDR3 nucleotides: TGTGCCAGCAGGGGGACAGGGCGATCTGGAAACACCATATATTTT.

CDR3 region: CASSLRGGEQNEQFF. CDR3 bases: TGTGCCAGCAGCTTACGAGGGGGTGAACAAAATGAGCAGTTCTTC. The rearrangement joins TRBV7-3 to TRBJ2-1, with D perhaps TRBD1 (6 bases). This CDR3 spans 15 amino acids. Germline V gene data show CDR1 as SGHTA and CDR2 as FQGTGA. Trimming shortened V by 2 bases and J by 7 bases, and 15 bases separated the two germline ends. The variable domain in full, with the rest retrieved from reference TRBV7-3 and TRBJ2-1, is GAGVSQTPSNKVTEKGKYVELRCDPISGHTALYWYRQSLGQGPEFLIYFQGTGAADDSGLPNDRFFAVRPEGSVSTLKIQRTERGDSAVYLCASSLRGGEQNEQFFGPGTRLTVL.

This clone was detected a few times. The chain employs TRBV10-3 and TRBJ2-6; 7 positions agree with TRBD1. Germline CDR1 reads ENHRY; CDR2 reads SYGVKD. This CDR3 region has 18 residues. V gave up 6 bases and J gave up 4 bases; unmatched junction bases: 15. CDR3 nucleotides: TGTGCCATCAGCGGAGACAGGGTAACTTCGTCCGGGGCCAACGTCCTGACTTTC. Encoded protein: CAISGDRVTSSGANVLTF.

The chain recombines TRBV24-1 with TRBJ2-1, with 9 bases fitting TRBD1. The J segment lost 5 bases and the V segment lost 9 bases, leaving 4 bases of the junction unmatched. The CDR3 is 13 amino acids. CDR1 and CDR2 from the germline V gene are KGHDR and SFDVKD. CDR3 loop: CATPDRGHNEQFF. The CDR3, as DNA: TGTGCCACCCCGGACAGGGGCCACAATGAGCAGTTCTTC.

The V call is TRBV7-8, the J call TRBJ2-7, with 10 bases identical to TRBD2. The CDR3 sequence is 18 residues long. J was trimmed by 1 base and V by 5 bases; bases with no gene match: 14. Germline V gene data show CDR1 as SGHVS and CDR2 as FQNEAQ. In DNA form, the CDR3 reads TGTGCCAGCAGCCCAGCCGCTAGCGGGGGTAAAGGGTCCTACGAGCAGTACTTC. Its protein product is CASSPAASGGKGSYEQYF.

In DNA form, the CDR3 reads TGTGCCAGCAGCCAAGGGGGGTCCAGGAGTTATGGCTACACCTTC. It is translated as CASSQGGSRSYGYTF. V usage is TRBV3-1 (or the pseudogene TRBV3-2) and J usage is TRBJ1-2; the D gene is possibly TRBD1 (5 bases). The germline V and J ends were trimmed by 1 base and 5 bases, with 14 bases remaining between them. The CDR3 totals 15 residues. Germline V gene lookup returns CDR1 LGHDT and CDR2 YNNKEL (reference sequence).

The genes are TRBV28 and TRBJ1-4; 7 nucleotides match TRBD1. The V segment lost 5 bases and the J segment 3 bases; nucleotides outside the gene matches: 3. CDR3 length equals 14 residues. In germline, CDR1 is MDHEN, CDR2 SYDVKM. This CDR3 is CASSPGQSNEKLFF. The DNA for the CDR3 is TGTGCCAGCAGTCCGGGACAGTCTAATGAAAAACTGTTTTTT.

The CDR3 spells CASSLVLGFSNQPQHF. DNA for the CDR3: TGTGCCAGCAGCTTAGTATTGGGATTCAGCAATCAGCCCCAGCATTTT. This chain uses TRBV11-2 with TRBJ1-5; D is unclear. The CDR3 extends over 16 amino acids. Germline V gives CDR1 SGHAT, CDR2 FQNNGV. V was pared by 1 base and J by 1 base, with 11 bases between.

The chain carries TRBV5-6 and TRBJ1-1; possibly TRBD1 for D (5 bases). V shed 4 bases and J shed 4 bases, with 14 bases lying between them. Germline V CDR1 and CDR2: SGHDT, YYEEEE. CDR3 length equals 14 residues. This chain's CDR3 is CASSRPAGPTEAFF. CDR3 sequence (DNA): TGTGCCAGCAGCCGACCTGCAGGGCCCACTGAAGCTTTCTTT.

The V and J genes are TRBV19 and TRBJ2-7, with TRBD1 matching over 9 bases. The CDR3 has 14 amino acids. V lost 9 bases and J lost 7; bases outside the gene matches: 13. Germline CDR1 is LNHDA and CDR2 is SQIVND (reference sequence). CDR3 protein: CASKPGQGSREQYF. CDR3 in DNA: TGTGCCAGCAAGCCGGGACAGGGTTCGAGGGAGCAGTACTTC. Supplemented by reference TRBV19 and TRBJ2-7, the full variable domain reads DGGITQSPKYLFRKEGQNVTLSCEQNLNHDAMYWYRQDPGQGLRLIYYSQIVNDFQKGDIAEGYSVSREKKESFPLTVTSAQKNPTAFYLCASKPGQGSREQYFGPGTRLTVT.

This rearrangement joins TRBV4-2 to TRBJ2-7; no clear D. V gave up 4 bases and J gave up 6 bases, with 19 bases separating them. Germline values: CDR1 LGHNA, CDR2 YNFKEQ. The CDR3 is 15 amino acids. This CDR3 reads CASSPVAALSPEQYF. In DNA, the CDR3 is TGTGCCAGCAGCCCGGTCGCAGCGCTATCCCCCGAGCAGTACTTC.

The genes are TRBV5-6 and TRBJ1-2; 8 positions match TRBD1. Trimming cost V 4 bases and J 4 bases; bases outside gene matches: 6. Germline loops: CDR1 SGHDT, CDR2 YYEEEE. The CDR3 runs to 14 residues. CDR3 DNA: TGTGCCAGCAGCCTTCGGACAGGGTCCTATGGCTACACCTTC. This encodes CASSLRTGSYGYTF.

This chain connects TRBV7-3 to TRBJ2-1; 7 nucleotides agree with TRBD2. This CDR3 region has 18 residues. Per germline, CDR1 SGHTA and CDR2 FQGTGA. V lost 1 base to trimming and J lost 5 bases; unmatched junction nucleotides: 14. CDR3 sequence: CASSLSPPLAERNNEQFF. The DNA for the CDR3 is TGTGCCAGCAGCTTAAGTCCACCTCTAGCGGAAAGAAACAATGAGCAGTTCTTC.

V gene TRBV6-5 combines with J gene TRBJ2-2, with D possibly called TRBD1 or TRBD2 (5 bases each). There are 14 residues in the CDR3. The germline CDR1 and CDR2 sequences are MNHEY and SVGAGI. V gave up 4 bases and J gave up 3 bases, with 9 bases separating them. Here the CDR3 reads CASSWDRYTGELFF. The DNA of the CDR3 is TGTGCCAGCAGTTGGGACCGATACACCGGGGAGCTGTTTTTT.

The genes are TRBV30 and TRBJ1-4; D is possibly TRBD1 (5 bases). Trimming left V 0 bases short and J 10 bases short, with 15 bases between. In germline, CDR1 is GTSNPN, CDR2 SVGIG (reference sequence). The CDR3 runs 14 residues. The CDR3 DNA is TGTGCCTGGAGTGTTCTCGGGGGACGTGCAAAACTGTTTTTT. Its translation is CAWSVLGGRAKLFF.

The rearrangement uses TRBV5-6 and TRBJ1-2; 8 bases map to TRBD1. The V gene end was trimmed by 0 bases and the J gene end by 0 bases; junction bases not matched to a gene: 4. This CDR3 comprises 16 residues. CDR1 SGHDT and CDR2 YYEEEE come from the germline V gene. The CDR3 sequence: CASSLGQGTTNYGYTF. CDR3 nucleotides: TGTGCCAGCAGCTTGGGACAGGGGACAACTAACTATGGCTACACCTTC.

The chain has TRBV5-1 and TRBJ1-1; D unclear. The CDR3 length is 13 residues. In germline, CDR1 is SGHRS, CDR2 YFSETQ. V lost 0 bases and J 4 bases, leaving 7 bases between the germline ends. CDR3 sequence reads: CASSLAVGTEAFF. The CDR3 nucleotides read TGCGCCAGCAGCTTGGCAGTGGGCACTGAAGCTTTCTTT.